These T cell receptor beta chains were read from a single sample in a study of molecular identifiers for immune sequencing clone quantification. TCRdb recomputed calls from the PCR reads with MiXCR, one row per CDR3 protein. Here the sample spans around 470,000 distinct CDR3 sequences, roughly 23% being singletons. Sequenced input: naive CD8+ T cells from blood, with Jurkat cell RNA spiked in. Receptors were obtained from a human donor in good health. Some libraries in this study had Jurkat cell RNA spiked in. The CDR3 runs from the conserved cysteine through the conserved F or W. D genes are given only for firm matches. Size values are once, few and many counts, or a class for expanded clones, and some rows have none.

V gene	clone size	J gene	D gene	CDR3 protein	CDR3 DNA
TRBV27	NA	TRBJ2-2	TRBD2	CASSWSSGLAATGELFF	TGTGCCAGCAGTTGGTCATCAGGGCTAGCGGCCACCGGGGAGCTGTTTTTT
TRBV4-3	NA	TRBJ2-2	TRBD2	CAGSQEIIGPSGGPNTGELFF	TGCGCCGGCAGCCAAGAGATCATCGGGCCTAGCGGGGGCCCGAACACCGGGGAACTGTTTTTT
TRBV4-1	NA	TRBJ2-1	NA	CASSQGPGHEQFF	TGCGCCAGCAGCCAAGGACCGGGTCATGAGCAGTTCTTC
TRBV6-6	NA	TRBJ2-5	TRBD2	CASSYGWTRGLAGETQYF	TGTGCCAGCAGTTACGGTTGGACTCGGGGACTAGCGGGGGAGACCCAGTACTTC
TRBV13	many	TRBJ2-2	TRBD2	CASSLEPGRAFTGELFF	TGTGCCAGCAGCTTAGAGCCCGGGAGGGCCTTCACCGGGGAGCTGTTTTTT
TRBV7-9	few	TRBJ2-1	TRBD1	CASSLQVPGQGANEQFF	TGTGCCAGCAGCTTACAGGTTCCGGGACAGGGGGCCAATGAGCAGTTCTTC
TRBV24-1	many	TRBJ2-2	NA	CATQSPNTGELFF	TGTGCCACCCAGTCTCCAAACACCGGGGAGCTGTTTTTT
TRBV19	many	TRBJ2-6	NA	CASNSGANVLTF	TGTGCCAGCAACTCTGGGGCCAACGTCCTGACTTTC
TRBV12-3/TRBV12-4	few	TRBJ2-7	NA	CASSLRWYEQYF	TGTGCCAGCAGCCTCCGGTGGTACGAGCAGTACTTC
TRBV5-4	few	TRBJ2-3	NA	CASSVDLIAPQDTDTQYF	TGTGCCAGCAGCGTTGATCTCATCGCCCCACAAGACACAGATACGCAGTATTTT
TRBV27	NA	TRBJ1-5	NA	CASGSLLPGGSNQPQHF	TGTGCCAGCGGTTCCCTACTCCCAGGTGGTAGCAATCAGCCCCAGCATTTT
TRBV14	NA	TRBJ2-7	TRBD2	CASSGQLAGAYSCEQYF	TGTGCCAGCAGTGGGCAGCTAGCGGGAGCCTACTCCTGCGAGCAGTACTTC
TRBV5-1	NA	TRBJ2-1	NA	CASSVLAVAFYNEQFF	TGCGCCAGCAGCGTATTAGCGGTGGCCTTTTACAATGAGCAGTTCTTC
TRBV29-1	many	TRBJ2-7	NA	CSVESGGGYEQYF	TGCAGCGTTGAGTCCGGGGGAGGCTACGAGCAGTACTTC
TRBV28	many	TRBJ2-3	NA	CASSLYGDTQYF	TGTGCCAGCAGTTTATACGGCGATACGCAGTATTTT
TRBV4-3	many	TRBJ1-1	NA	CASSQAVMGNTEAFF	TGCGCCAGCAGCCAAGCCGTTATGGGGAACACTGAAGCTTTCTTT
TRBV7-6	NA	TRBJ2-6	TRBD2	CASSLVGSGDGGVGANVLTF	TGTGCCAGCAGCTTAGTCGGTAGCGGGGATGGTGGAGTTGGGGCCAACGTCCTGACTTTC
TRBV11-3	NA	TRBJ2-2	NA	CASSGPDSSGELFF	TGTGCCAGCAGCGGACCGGACAGTTCCGGGGAGCTGTTTTTT
TRBV28	NA	TRBJ2-3	NA	CASSKTGAVVLTDTQYF	TGTGCCAGCAGTAAGACAGGAGCCGTTGTCCTCACAGATACGCAGTATTTT
TRBV29-1	few	TRBJ1-2	NA	CSVGGGGYYGYTF	TGCAGCGTTGGAGGAGGGGGTTACTATGGCTACACCTTC
TRBV20-1	many	TRBJ2-7	TRBD1	CSAKGQESYEQYF	TGCAGTGCTAAGGGACAGGAATCCTACGAGCAGTACTTC
TRBV7-8	few	TRBJ1-5	TRBD1	CASSLAEHYGTGFNQPQHF	TGTGCCAGCAGCTTAGCGGAACACTACGGGACAGGATTCAATCAGCCCCAGCATTTT
TRBV19	many	TRBJ1-5	TRBD1	CASRGTGGPPQHF	TGTGCCAGTAGGGGGACAGGCGGACCGCCCCAGCATTTT
TRBV5-6	few	TRBJ2-7	TRBD1	CASSLEQSGGDEQYF	TGTGCCAGCAGCTTGGAGCAGTCAGGGGGCGACGAGCAGTACTTC
TRBV20-1	many	TRBJ2-7	TRBD1	CSARGPGQHYEQYF	TGCAGTGCTAGGGGCCCGGGACAGCACTACGAGCAGTACTTC
TRBV7-7	NA	TRBJ2-7	NA	CASSPYPSSAGSSYEQYF	TGTGCTAGCAGCCCCTACCCATCTTCCGCGGGAAGCTCCTACGAGCAGTACTTC
TRBV7-7	few	TRBJ2-1	NA	CASSLGPEEVYNEQFF	TGTGCCAGCAGCTTAGGCCCGGAGGAGGTATACAATGAGCAGTTCTTC
TRBV27	NA	TRBJ2-7	TRBD2	CASSLKGTSGWYEQYF	TGTGCCAGCAGCTTAAAAGGGACTAGCGGGTGGTACGAGCAGTACTTC
TRBV7-9	NA	TRBJ2-3	TRBD1	CASSPTGAPAPSTDTQYF	TGTGCCAGCAGCCCTACAGGGGCGCCCGCACCTAGCACAGATACGCAGTATTTT
TRBV4-1	few	TRBJ2-7	NA	CASSQTYTTGPDEQYF	TGCGCCAGCAGCCAAACATATACCACAGGGCCGGACGAGCAGTACTTC
TRBV12-3/TRBV12-4	NA	TRBJ2-1	TRBD2	CASRSSGGAFNEQFF	TGTGCCAGCAGATCTAGCGGGGGGGCATTCAATGAGCAGTTCTTC
TRBV4-3	NA	TRBJ1-3	NA	CASSPGAGQGNTIYF	TGCGCCAGCAGCCCCGGGGCAGGGCAAGGAAACACCATATATTTT
TRBV4-3	many	TRBJ1-4	NA	CASRAGGSATNEKLFF	TGCGCCAGCAGAGCTGGGGGGAGTGCAACTAATGAAAAACTGTTTTTT
TRBV7-9	few	TRBJ2-5	NA	CASSFGTGLETQYF	TGTGCCAGCAGCTTCGGCACGGGGCTAGAGACCCAGTACTTC